The T cell receptor (beta chain) described here comes from a study of cytomegalovirus exposure and HLA in healthy donors. With respect to this clone: What it binds is unknown.

There are 14 residues in the CDR3. Germline assignment: CDR1 MDHEN and CDR2 SYDVKM. V dropped 3 bases and J dropped 6; count of bases not matched to a gene: 3. PCR amplification relied on 60 Vbeta primers (plus 13 Jbeta primers). Assay: immunoSEQ multiplex PCR; the TCRdb copy retains only in-frame clones and omits some. This table holds 100,000 or so clones, 70% to 85% found once. Each donor was healthy, and each was a bone marrow donor. Study conclusions and caveats: Accurate HLA-A and HLA-B prediction from TCR beta sequences was reported for most subjects.

Material for sequencing was PBMCs. The TCR sequence derives from a woman between 18 and 29 years old in good health and CMV-seronegative. V usage is TRBV28 and J usage is TRBJ2-4; 9 bases map to TRBD1. CDR3 bases: TGTGCCAGCAGTTTCCCGACAGGGGGAAACATTCAGTACTTC. Translation: CASSFPTGGNIQYF.